This TCR beta chain was documented in a study of beta chain features in type 1 diabetes. Study findings and constraints: All four CD4+ subsets from Type 1 diabetes patients carried moderately but significantly shorter TCRB CDR3s. It was among patients, rather than healthy donors, that naive, central memory and Treg TCRB repertoires appeared more similar.

CDR3 size: 13 residues. V was pared by 5 bases and J by 7 bases, with 7 bases of the junction left unmatched. The germline V gene has CDR1 SGHVS and CDR2 FNYEAQ. Of the isolated RNA, all was reverse transcribed, and so the sequenced material was expressed TCRB transcripts. Sequencing was performed with immunoSEQ multiplex PCR; in TCRdb, only in-frame clones are kept and a portion is missing. The sample gives about 660,000 clones, roughly an eighth of which show up once; nearly 0.04% is in the top ten. This clone showed up just a few times. Its cognate antigen is unknown. This chain links TRBV7-6 with TRBJ1-1, with 7 bases aligning to TRBD1. The origin of this receptor is a man younger than 35 with type 1 diabetes. The sample was naive CD4+ T cells from blood. CDR3 loop: CASSTETGFEAFF. Written as DNA, the CDR3 is TGTGCCAGCAGCACCGAGACAGGGTTTGAAGCTTTCTTT.